This T cell receptor (beta chain) was captured in a study of early T cells in non-severe SARS-CoV-2 infection. Turning to the study itself: Alpha and beta chains were unpaired, from unsorted whole-blood bulk RNA.

Study-level results: In VDJdb matching, anti-spike CD8 responses were favored while private and CD4 specificities went missing.

Unique molecular identifiers were attached to individual cDNA molecules. Via MiXCR, TCRdb re-called the 5' RACE reads, giving one row per CDR3 protein. The profile shows 80,000 or so distinct CDR3 sequences, about 14% of them singletons. This clonotype was seen ten or more times. As yet, its antigen is unknown. Germline V CDR1 and CDR2: LGHDT, YNNKEL (reference sequence). The CDR3 loop spans 14 amino acids. The V end lost 1 base, the J end lost 5 bases, and 8 bases lay between the germline ends. This clonotype was obtained from an adult who was a healthcare worker with PCR-confirmed SARS-CoV-2 infection or an uninfected control (not recorded which). Sequencing input: whole blood. V usage is TRBV3-1 and J usage is TRBJ2-2, with D perhaps TRBD1 (6 bases). The CDR3 nucleotides read TGTGCCAGCAGCCAAGCAGGGGAGACCGGGGAGCTGTTTTTT. Residues: CASSQAGETGELFF.